The 9 T cell receptor beta chains listed next were all sequenced from one sample in a study of T cell responses to AZD1222 COVID-19 vaccine. Generated by immunoSEQ multiplex PCR, the TCRdb table keeps only in-frame clones and is missing some. The sample records over 140,000 clones, roughly 92% being singletons. Sequenced material: peripheral blood, taken on day 0 of AZD1222 vaccination. These receptors were taken from an adult in good health.

To note about this clone: The germline gene is not matched at one end of the junction; a read error may be the cause. This chain uses TRBV7-7 with TRBJ2-5; D uncertain. The CDR3 length is 12 residues. CDR1 and CDR2 (germline): SSHAT, FNYEAQ (reference sequence). The CDR3 bases are TGTGCTAGCAGCCCTAACCAAGAGACCCAGTACTTC. Protein: CASSPNQETQYF. Using reference TRBV7-7 and TRBJ2-5 for the parts outside the CDR3, the full variable domain is GAGVSQSPRYKVTKRGQDVTLRCDPISSHATLYWYQQALGQGPEFLTYFNYEAQPDKSGLPSDRFSAERPEGSISTLTIQRTEQRDSAMYRCASSPNQETQYFGPGTRLLVL.

The chain has TRBV18 and TRBJ1-1, with D perhaps matching TRBD1 (6 bases). With 3 bases removed from V and 3 bases from J, the gap between germline ends came to 14 bases. The CDR3 consists of 15 residues. The germline CDR1 and CDR2 sequences are KGHSH and LQKENI. This CDR3 is CASSPQVGADTEAFF. Here the CDR3 DNA reads TGTGCCAGCTCACCGCAGGTGGGGGCGGACACTGAAGCTTTCTTT.

The chain links TRBV6-4 to TRBJ1-6; a possible D gene is TRBD1 (6 bases). Trimming cost V 4 bases and J 5 bases, with 9 bases left between them. The CDR3 runs to 14 residues. Germline V CDR1 and CDR2: MRHNA, SNTAGT. The CDR3 region is CASSGTADNSPLHF. The CDR3 DNA is TGTGCCAGCAGTGGGACAGCCGATAATTCACCCCTCCACTTT.

This clone was seen once. J is TRBJ2-7 and V is TRBV5-5; possibly TRBD2 for D (5 bases). V lost 1 base, J lost 2 bases, and 10 bases lay in between. CDR3 length: 14 residues. Germline assignment: CDR1 SGHKS and CDR2 YYEKEE (reference sequence). CDR3 protein: CASSLNGDPYEQYF. The CDR3 DNA reads as TGTGCCAGCAGCTTGAACGGGGATCCCTACGAGCAGTACTTC.

There are a few counts of this clone. The rearrangement links TRBV29-1 to TRBJ2-2; 14 bases align to TRBD2. The CDR3 totals 15 residues. CDR1 is SQVTM, CDR2 ANQGSEA, per germline. The V and J ends lost 4 bases and 3 bases, in that order; junction bases with no gene match: 1. The CDR3 region is CSVGGLAGDTGELFF. The CDR3 DNA sequence: TGCAGCGTTGGGGGACTAGCGGGAGACACCGGGGAGCTGTTTTTT.

V gene TRBV6-2 or TRBV6-3 combines with J gene TRBJ2-5, with TRBD2 identical over 8 bases. The CDR3 runs 14 residues. With 0 bases clipped from V and 5 bases from J, the junction kept 2 bases outside the gene matches. Germline CDR1 reads MNHEY; CDR2 reads SVGEGT. DNA of the CDR3: TGTGCCAGCAGTTACTCAGCGGGAGTGGAGACCCAGTACTTC. It translates to CASSYSAGVETQYF.

J is TRBJ2-1 and V is TRBV7-9; weak D call: TRBD1 (6 bases). The CDR3 totals 15 residues. The germline gives CDR1 SEHNR, CDR2 FQNEAQ (reference sequence). V shed 6 bases and J shed 4 bases, with 16 bases lying between them. CDR3 protein: CASSHRDNAYNEQFF. The CDR3 DNA reads as TGTGCCAGCAGTCACCGGGACAACGCATACAATGAGCAGTTCTTC.

The chain recombines TRBV5-1 with TRBJ1-6, with D uncertain. With 2 bases removed from V and 5 bases from J, the gap between germline ends came to 8 bases. CDR1 is SGHRS and CDR2 is YFSETQ in the germline V gene. The CDR3 spans 14 residues. The CDR3 bases are TGCGCCAGCAGCTTCAACAGCCATAATTCACCCCTCCACTTT. It translates to CASSFNSHNSPLHF.

The table lists this clone with a count of one. The CDR3 here is CATAAAGTVRYEQFF. The CDR3 nucleotides read TGTGCCACCGCTGCTGCCGGGACAGTCCGTTATGAGCAGTTCTTC. This chain uses TRBV24-1 with TRBJ2-1, with 7 positions matching TRBD1. CDR3 length: 15 amino acids. The V and J ends lost 9 bases and 8 bases, in that order; junction bases with no gene match: 15. Germline CDR1 reads KGHDR; CDR2 reads SFDVKD.